This TCR beta chain emerged from a study of blood T cell repertoires in COVID-19. Study-level background: Acute and convalescent COVID-19 samples came from the United States, Italy and Spain. PBMCs, B-cell-depleted T cells, or T cells provided the cDNA or gDNA that made up the material.

The CDR3 loop spans 16 amino acids. Germline values: CDR1 MNHEY, CDR2 SMNVEV (reference sequence). The junction had 8 bases not matched to a gene; V was cut back by 3 bases and J by 5 bases. Original handling: Reference gene primers were amplified, and this amplification served to estimate nucleated cell counts. Data came from immunoSEQ multiplex PCR; TCRdb stores just in-frame clones and leaves some out. The D gene and trimming were derived from the DNA, and the V and J assignments and clone size from that table. The table records 250,000 to 350,000 clones, over 70% of them present only once. Sequencing used peripheral blood. The V call is TRBV27, the J call TRBJ2-2; 8 bases agree with TRBD2. The clonotype comes from a woman in her fifties or sixties with acute or convalescent COVID-19. The CDR3: CASSFRGGLETGELFF. The CDR3 coding sequence is TGTGCCAGCAGTTTTCGGGGGGGCCTTGAAACCGGGGAGCTGTTTTTT.